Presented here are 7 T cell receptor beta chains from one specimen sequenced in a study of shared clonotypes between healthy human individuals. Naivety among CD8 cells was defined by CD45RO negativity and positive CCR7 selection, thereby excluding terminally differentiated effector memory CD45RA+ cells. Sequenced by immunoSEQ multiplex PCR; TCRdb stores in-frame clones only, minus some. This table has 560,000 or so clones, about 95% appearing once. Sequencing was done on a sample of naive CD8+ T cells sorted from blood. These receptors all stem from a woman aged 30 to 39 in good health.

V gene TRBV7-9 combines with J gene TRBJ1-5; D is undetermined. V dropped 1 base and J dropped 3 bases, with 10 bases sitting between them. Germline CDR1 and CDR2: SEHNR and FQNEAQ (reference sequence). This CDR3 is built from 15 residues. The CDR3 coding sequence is TGTGCCAGCAGCTTAGGGGCAGGCCTCAATCAGCCCCAGCATTTT. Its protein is CASSLGAGLNQPQHF.

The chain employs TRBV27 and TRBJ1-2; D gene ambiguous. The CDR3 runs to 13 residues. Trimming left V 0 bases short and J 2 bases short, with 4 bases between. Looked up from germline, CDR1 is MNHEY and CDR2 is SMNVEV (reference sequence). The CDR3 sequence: CASSLSANYGYTF. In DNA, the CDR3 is TGTGCCAGCAGTTTATCTGCCAACTATGGCTACACCTTC.

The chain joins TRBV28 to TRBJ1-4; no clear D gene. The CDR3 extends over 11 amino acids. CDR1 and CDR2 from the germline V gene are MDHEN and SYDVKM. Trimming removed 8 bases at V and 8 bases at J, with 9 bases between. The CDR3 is CASAVGEKLFF. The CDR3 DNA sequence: TGTGCCAGCGCGGTGGGGGAAAAACTGTTTTTT.

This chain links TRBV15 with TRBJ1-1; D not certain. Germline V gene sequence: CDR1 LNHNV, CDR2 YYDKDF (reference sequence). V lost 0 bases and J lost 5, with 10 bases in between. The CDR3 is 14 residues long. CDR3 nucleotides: TGTGCCACCAGCAGAGATTACGGCACGACTGAAGCTTTCTTT. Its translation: CATSRDYGTTEAFF.

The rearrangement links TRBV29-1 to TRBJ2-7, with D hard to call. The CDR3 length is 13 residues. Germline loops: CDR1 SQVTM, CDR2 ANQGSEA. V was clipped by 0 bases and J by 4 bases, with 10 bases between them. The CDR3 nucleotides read TGCAGCGTTGAAGACTGGACCACATACGAGCAGTACTTC. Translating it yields CSVEDWTTYEQYF.

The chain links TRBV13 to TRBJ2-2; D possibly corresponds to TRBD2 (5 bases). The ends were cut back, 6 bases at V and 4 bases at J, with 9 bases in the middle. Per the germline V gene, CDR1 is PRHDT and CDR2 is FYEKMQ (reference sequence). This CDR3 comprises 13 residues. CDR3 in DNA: TGTGCCAGCAGGGAGGCTAGCACCGGGGAGCTGTTTTTT. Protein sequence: CASREASTGELFF.

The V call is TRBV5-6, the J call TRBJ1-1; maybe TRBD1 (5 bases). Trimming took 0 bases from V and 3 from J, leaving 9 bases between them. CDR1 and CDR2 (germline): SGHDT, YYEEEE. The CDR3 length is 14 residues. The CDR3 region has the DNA TGTGCCAGCAGCTTGGCAGGGCCGGACACTGAAGCTTTCTTT. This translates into CASSLAGPDTEAFF.